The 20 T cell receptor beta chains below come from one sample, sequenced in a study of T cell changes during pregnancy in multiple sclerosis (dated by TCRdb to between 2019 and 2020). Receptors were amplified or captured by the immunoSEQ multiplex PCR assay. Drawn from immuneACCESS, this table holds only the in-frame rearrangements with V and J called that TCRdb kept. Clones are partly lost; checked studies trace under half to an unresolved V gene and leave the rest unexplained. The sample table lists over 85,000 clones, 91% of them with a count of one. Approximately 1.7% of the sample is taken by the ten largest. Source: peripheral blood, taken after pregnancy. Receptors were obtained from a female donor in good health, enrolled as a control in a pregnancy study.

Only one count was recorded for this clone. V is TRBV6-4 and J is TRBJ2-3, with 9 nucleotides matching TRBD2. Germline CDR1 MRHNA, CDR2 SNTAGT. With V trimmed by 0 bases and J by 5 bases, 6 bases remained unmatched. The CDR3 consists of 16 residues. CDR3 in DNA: TGTGCCAGCAGTGACTCGGGCGGGGGGGCCGGAGATACGCAGTATTTT. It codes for CASSDSGGGAGDTQYF.

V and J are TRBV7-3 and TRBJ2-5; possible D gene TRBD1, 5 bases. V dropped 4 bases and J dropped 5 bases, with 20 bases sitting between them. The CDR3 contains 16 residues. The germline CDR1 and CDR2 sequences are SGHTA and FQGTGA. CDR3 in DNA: TGTGCCAGCAGCTCTTATGGGCAGGTACCAGGGGAGACCCAGTACTTC. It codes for CASSSYGQVPGETQYF.

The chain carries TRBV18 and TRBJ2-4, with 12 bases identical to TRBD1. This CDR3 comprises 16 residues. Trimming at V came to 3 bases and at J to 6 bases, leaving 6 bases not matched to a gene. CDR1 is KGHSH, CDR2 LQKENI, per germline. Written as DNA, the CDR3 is TGTGCCAGCTCACCGCCGGGACAGGGGGCCGGAAACATTCAGTACTTC. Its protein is CASSPPGQGAGNIQYF.

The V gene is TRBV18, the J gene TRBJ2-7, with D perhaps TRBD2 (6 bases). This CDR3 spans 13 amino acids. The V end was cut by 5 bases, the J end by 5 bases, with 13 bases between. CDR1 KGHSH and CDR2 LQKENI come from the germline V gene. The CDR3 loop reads CASSEGLVDEQYF. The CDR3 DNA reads TGTGCCAGCTCAGAGGGACTGGTGGACGAGCAGTACTTC.

CDR3 in DNA: TGTGCCAGCATTGGGACTAGCAATTCTCCTTTTCAGTACTTC. This gives the protein CASIGTSNSPFQYF. The J gene is TRBJ2-4, the V gene TRBV2, with 9 nucleotides matching TRBD2. J lost 11 bases, V lost 7 bases, and 12 bases had no gene match. The CDR3 sequence is 14 residues long. Per the germline V gene, CDR1 is SNHLY and CDR2 is FYNNEI. Complete variable domain (other parts from reference TRBV2 and TRBJ2-4): EPEVTQTPSHQVTQMGQEVILRCVPISNHLYFYWYRQILGQKVEFLVSFYNNEISEKSEIFDDQFSVERPDGSNFTLKIRSTKLEDSAMYFCASIGTSNSPFQYFGAGTRLSVL.

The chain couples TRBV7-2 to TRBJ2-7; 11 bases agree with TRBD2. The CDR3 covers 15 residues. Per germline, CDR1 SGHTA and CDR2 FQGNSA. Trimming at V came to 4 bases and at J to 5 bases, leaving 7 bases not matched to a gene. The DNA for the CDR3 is TGTGCCAGCAGCTCTGGTGTAGCGGGGGGGAACGAGCAGTACTTC. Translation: CASSSGVAGGNEQYF.

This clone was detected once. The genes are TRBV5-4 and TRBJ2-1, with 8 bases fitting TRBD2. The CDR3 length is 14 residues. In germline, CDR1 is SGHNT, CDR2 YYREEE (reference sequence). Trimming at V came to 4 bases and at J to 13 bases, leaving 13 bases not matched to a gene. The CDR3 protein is CASSRAGAGGKQFF. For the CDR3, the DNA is TGTGCCAGCAGCCGGGCTGGGGCGGGGGGAAAACAGTTCTTC.

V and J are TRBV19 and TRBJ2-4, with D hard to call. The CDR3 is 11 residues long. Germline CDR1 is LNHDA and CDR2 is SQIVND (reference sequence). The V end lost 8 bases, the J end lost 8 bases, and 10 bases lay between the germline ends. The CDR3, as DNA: TGTGCCAGTTTGGGCAGTTACATTCAGTACTTC. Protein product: CASLGSYIQYF.

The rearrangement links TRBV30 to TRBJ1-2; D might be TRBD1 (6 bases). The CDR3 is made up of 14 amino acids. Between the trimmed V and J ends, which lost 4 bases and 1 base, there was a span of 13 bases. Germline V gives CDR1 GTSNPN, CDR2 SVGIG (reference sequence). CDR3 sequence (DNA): TGTGCCTGGACTGGGGGACACTTTAACTATGGCTACACCTTC. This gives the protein CAWTGGHFNYGYTF.

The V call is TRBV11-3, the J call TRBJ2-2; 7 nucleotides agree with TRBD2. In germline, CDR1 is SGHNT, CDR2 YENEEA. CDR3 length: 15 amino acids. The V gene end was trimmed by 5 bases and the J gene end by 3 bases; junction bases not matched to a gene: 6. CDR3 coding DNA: TGTGCCAGCAGCAAGGGCGGGGGAGACACCGGGGAGCTGTTTTTT. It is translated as CASSKGGGDTGELFF.

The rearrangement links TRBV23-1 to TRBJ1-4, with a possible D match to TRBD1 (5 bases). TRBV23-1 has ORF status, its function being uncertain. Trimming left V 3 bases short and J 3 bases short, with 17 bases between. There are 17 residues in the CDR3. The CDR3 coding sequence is TGCGCCAGCAGTCAGATATTGGGAAGACAGTCTAATGAAAAACTGTTTTTT. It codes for CASSQILGRQSNEKLFF.

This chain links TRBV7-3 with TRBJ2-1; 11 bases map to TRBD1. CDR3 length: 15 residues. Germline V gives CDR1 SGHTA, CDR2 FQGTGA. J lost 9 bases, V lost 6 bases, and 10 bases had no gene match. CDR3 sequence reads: CASRGTGGPIGEQFF. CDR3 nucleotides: TGTGCCAGCAGGGGGACAGGGGGTCCAATCGGTGAGCAGTTCTTC. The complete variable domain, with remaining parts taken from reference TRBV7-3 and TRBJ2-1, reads GAGVSQTPSNKVTEKGKYVELRCDPISGHTALYWYRQSLGQGPEFLIYFQGTGAADDSGLPNDRFFAVRPEGSVSTLKIQRTERGDSAVYLCASRGTGGPIGEQFFGPGTRLTVL.

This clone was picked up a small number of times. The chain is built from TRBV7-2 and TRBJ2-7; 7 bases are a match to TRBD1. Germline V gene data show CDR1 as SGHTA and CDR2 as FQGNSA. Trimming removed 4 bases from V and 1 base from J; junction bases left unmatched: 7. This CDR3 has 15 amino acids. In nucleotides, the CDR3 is TGTGCCAGCAGCTCAGCGCAGACAGGGTCCTACGAGCAGTACTTC. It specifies CASSSAQTGSYEQYF.

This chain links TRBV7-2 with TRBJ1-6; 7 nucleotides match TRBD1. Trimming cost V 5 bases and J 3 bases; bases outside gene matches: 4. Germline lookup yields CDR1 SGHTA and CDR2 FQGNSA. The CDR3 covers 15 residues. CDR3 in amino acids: CASSPRGVYNSPLHF. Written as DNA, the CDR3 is TGTGCCAGCAGCCCCAGGGGGGTCTATAATTCACCCCTCCACTTT.

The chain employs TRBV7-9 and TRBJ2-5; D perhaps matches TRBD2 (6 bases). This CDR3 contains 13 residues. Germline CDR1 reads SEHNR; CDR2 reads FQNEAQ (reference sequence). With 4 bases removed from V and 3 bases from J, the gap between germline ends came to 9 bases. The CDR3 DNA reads TGTGCCAGCAGCTCTAGCGAGAAAGAGACCCAGTACTTC. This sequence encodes CASSSSEKETQYF.

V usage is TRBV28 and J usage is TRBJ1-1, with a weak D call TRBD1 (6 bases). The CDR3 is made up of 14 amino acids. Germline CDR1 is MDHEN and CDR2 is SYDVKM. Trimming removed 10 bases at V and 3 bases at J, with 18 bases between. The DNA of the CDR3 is TGTGCCATCAACGAGGGGGGGTCAGACACTGAAGCTTTCTTT. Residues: CAINEGGSDTEAFF. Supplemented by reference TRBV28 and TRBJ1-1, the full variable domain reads DVKVTQSSRYLVKRTGEKVFLECVQDMDHENMFWYRQDPGLGLRLIYFSYDVKMKEKGDIPEGYSVSREKKERFSLILESASTNQTSMYLCAINEGGSDTEAFFGQGTRLTVV.

The DNA of the CDR3 is TGTGCCAGCAGTTACTCGACAGGGTACTATGGCTACACCTTC. Protein product: CASSYSTGYYGYTF. This chain links TRBV6-5 with TRBJ1-2; 7 bases are a match to TRBD1. Looked up from germline, CDR1 is MNHEY and CDR2 is SVGAGI. The V and J ends lost 0 bases and 3 bases, in that order; junction bases with no gene match: 1. The CDR3 is made up of 14 amino acids.

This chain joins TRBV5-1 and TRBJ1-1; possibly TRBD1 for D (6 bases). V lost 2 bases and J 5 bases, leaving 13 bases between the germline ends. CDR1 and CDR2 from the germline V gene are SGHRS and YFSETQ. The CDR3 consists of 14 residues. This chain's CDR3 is CASSFRQERTEAFF. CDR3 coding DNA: TGCGCCAGCAGCTTCAGACAGGAGAGGACTGAAGCTTTCTTT.

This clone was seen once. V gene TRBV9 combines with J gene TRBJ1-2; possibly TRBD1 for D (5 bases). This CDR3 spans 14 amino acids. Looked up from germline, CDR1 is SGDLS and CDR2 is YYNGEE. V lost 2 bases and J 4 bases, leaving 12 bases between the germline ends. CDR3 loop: CASSVGGGSYGYTF. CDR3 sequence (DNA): TGTGCCAGCAGCGTCGGGGGGGGTAGCTATGGCTACACCTTC.

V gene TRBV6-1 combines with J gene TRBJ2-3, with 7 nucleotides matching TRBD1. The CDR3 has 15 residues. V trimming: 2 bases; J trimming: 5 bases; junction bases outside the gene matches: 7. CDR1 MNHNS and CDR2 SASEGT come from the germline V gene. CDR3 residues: CASSESQGSVDTQYF. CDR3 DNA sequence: TGTGCCAGCAGTGAATCACAGGGGTCAGTAGATACGCAGTATTTT.